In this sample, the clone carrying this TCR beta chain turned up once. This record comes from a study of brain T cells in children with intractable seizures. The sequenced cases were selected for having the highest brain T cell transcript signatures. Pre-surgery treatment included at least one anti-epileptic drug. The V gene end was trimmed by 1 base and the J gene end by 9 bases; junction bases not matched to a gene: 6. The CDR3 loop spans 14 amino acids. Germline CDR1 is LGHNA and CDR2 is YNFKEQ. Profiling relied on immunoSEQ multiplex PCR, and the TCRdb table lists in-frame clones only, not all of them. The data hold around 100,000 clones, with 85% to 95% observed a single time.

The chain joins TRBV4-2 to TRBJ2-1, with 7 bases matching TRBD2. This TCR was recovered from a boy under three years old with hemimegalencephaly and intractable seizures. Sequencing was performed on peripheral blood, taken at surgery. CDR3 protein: CASSQAYSGPEQFF. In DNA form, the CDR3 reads TGTGCCAGCAGCCAAGCGTATAGCGGGCCTGAGCAGTTCTTC.